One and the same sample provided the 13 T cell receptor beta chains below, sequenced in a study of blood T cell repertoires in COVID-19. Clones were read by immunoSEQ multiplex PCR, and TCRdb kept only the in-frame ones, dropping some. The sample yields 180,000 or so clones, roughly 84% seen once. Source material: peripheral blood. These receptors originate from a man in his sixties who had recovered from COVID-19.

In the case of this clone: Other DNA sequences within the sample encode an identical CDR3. CDR3 sequence: CASRSSNQPQHF. The CDR3, as DNA: TGTGCCAGCAGGTCAAGCAATCAGCCCCAGCATTTT. The genes are TRBV12-3 or TRBV12-4 and TRBJ1-5; no clear D gene. This CDR3 is 12 amino acids long. V gave up 6 bases and J gave up 1 base, with 4 bases separating them.

The CDR3 DNA reads TGTGCCAGCTCATATGACAGGGCTGCAACTAATGAAAAACTGTTTTTT. As protein: CASSYDRAATNEKLFF. The chain employs TRBV18 and TRBJ1-4; 7 bases fit TRBD1. The CDR3 covers 16 residues. The V gene end was trimmed by 5 bases and the J gene end by 0 bases; junction bases not matched to a gene: 6. Germline-derived CDR1 and CDR2 are KGHSH and LQKENI. Supplemented by reference TRBV18 and TRBJ1-4, the full variable domain reads NAGVMQNPRHLVRRRGQEARLRCSPMKGHSHVYWYRQLPEEGLKFMVYLQKENIIDESGMPKERFSAEFPKEGPSILRIQQVVRGDSAAYFCASSYDRAATNEKLFFGSGTQLSVL.

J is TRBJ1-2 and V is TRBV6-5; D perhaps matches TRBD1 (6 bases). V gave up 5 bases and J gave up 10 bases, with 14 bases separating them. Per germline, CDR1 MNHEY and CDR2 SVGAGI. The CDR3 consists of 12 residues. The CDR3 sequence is CASSRVGDIYTF. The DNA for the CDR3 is TGTGCCAGCAGTAGGGTTGGGGACATCTACACCTTC.

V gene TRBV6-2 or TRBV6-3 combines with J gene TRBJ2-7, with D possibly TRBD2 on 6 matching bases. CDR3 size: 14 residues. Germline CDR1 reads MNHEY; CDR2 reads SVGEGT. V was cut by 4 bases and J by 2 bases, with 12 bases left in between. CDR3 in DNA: TGTGCCAGCAGTTTCATTGGGAGGACCTACGAGCAGTACTTC. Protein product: CASSFIGRTYEQYF.

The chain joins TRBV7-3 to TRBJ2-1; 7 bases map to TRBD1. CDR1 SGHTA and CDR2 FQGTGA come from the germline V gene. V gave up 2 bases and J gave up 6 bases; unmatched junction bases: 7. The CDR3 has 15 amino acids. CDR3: CASSLLGQDSNEQFF. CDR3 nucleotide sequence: TGTGCCAGCAGCTTACTTGGACAGGACTCCAATGAGCAGTTCTTC.

This chain's CDR3 is CATLPTGRYGYTF. The CDR3 DNA is TGTGCCACCCTACCGACAGGGAGATATGGCTACACCTTC. The chain has TRBV19 and TRBJ1-2; TRBD1 agrees at 7 bases. V dropped 10 bases and J dropped 5; count of bases not matched to a gene: 10. The CDR3 runs 13 residues. Germline V CDR1 and CDR2: LNHDA, SQIVND (reference sequence).

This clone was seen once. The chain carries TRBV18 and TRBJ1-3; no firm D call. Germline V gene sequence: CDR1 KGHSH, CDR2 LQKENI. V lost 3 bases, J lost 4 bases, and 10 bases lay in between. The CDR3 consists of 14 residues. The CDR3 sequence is CASSPTGGGNTIYF. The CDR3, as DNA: TGTGCCAGCTCACCCACCGGAGGAGGAAACACCATATATTTT. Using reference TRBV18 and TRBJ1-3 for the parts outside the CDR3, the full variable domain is NAGVMQNPRHLVRRRGQEARLRCSPMKGHSHVYWYRQLPEEGLKFMVYLQKENIIDESGMPKERFSAEFPKEGPSILRIQQVVRGDSAAYFCASSPTGGGNTIYFGEGSWLTVV.

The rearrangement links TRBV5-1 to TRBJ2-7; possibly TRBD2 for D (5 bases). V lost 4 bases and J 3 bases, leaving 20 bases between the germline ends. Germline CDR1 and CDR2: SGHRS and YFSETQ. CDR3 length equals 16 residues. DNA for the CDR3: TGCGCCAGCAGCCCGGAGGTAGGGCAGGATGACTACGAGCAGTACTTC. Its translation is CASSPEVGQDDYEQYF.

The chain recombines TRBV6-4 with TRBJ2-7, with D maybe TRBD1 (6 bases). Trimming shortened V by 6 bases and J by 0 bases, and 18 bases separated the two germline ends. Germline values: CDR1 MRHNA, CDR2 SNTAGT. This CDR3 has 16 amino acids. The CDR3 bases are TGTGCCAGCAGCGATTCGGGACACCGCGGCTCCTACGAGCAGTACTTC. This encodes CASSDSGHRGSYEQYF.

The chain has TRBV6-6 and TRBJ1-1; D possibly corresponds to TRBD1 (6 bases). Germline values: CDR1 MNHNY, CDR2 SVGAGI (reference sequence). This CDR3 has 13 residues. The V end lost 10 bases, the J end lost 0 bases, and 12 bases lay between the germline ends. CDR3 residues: CAISDSLNTEAFF. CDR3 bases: TGTGCCATTTCGGACAGCTTGAACACTGAAGCTTTCTTT.

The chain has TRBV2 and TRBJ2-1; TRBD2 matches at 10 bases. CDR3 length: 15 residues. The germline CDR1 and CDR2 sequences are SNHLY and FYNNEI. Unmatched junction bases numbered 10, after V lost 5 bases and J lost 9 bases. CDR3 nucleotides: TGTGCCAGCAGTAATCTAGCGGGGGTAATGCGTGAGCAGTTCTTC. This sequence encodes CASSNLAGVMREQFF. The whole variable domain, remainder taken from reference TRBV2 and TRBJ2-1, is EPEVTQTPSHQVTQMGQEVILRCVPISNHLYFYWYRQILGQKVEFLVSFYNNEISEKSEIFDDQFSVERPDGSNFTLKIRSTKLEDSAMYFCASSNLAGVMREQFFGPGTRLTVL.

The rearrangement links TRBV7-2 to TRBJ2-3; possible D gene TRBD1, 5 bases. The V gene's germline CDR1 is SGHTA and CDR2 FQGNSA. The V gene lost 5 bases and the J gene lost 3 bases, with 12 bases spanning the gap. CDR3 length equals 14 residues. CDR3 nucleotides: TGTGCCAGCAGCAGAAGGACACAGACAGATACGCAGTATTTT. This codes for CASSRRTQTDTQYF.

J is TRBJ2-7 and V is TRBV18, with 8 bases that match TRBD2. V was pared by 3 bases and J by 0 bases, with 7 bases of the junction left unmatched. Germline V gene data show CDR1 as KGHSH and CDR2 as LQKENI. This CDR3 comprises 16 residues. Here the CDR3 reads CASSPPNGGDSYEQYF. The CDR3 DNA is TGTGCCAGCTCACCCCCCAACGGGGGGGACTCCTACGAGCAGTACTTC.